This paragraph reports one TCR beta chain. This entry is derived from a study of control samples from healthy donors and cancer patients. Germline values: CDR1 SGHTA, CDR2 FQGNSA. The ends were cut back, 1 base at V and 0 bases at J, with 7 bases in the middle. CDR3 size: 15 residues. Generated by immunoSEQ multiplex PCR, the TCRdb table keeps only in-frame clones and is missing some. The repertoire shows fewer than 200,000 clones; the top ten hold around 2%. The V call is TRBV7-2, the J call TRBJ1-5; D not resolved. Sequencing was performed on blood. The origin of this receptor is a woman aged 25 to 39 in good health. The CDR3 DNA is TGTGCCAGCAGCTTAGATTTCCCTAGCAATCAGCCCCAGCATTTT. As protein: CASSLDFPSNQPQHF.